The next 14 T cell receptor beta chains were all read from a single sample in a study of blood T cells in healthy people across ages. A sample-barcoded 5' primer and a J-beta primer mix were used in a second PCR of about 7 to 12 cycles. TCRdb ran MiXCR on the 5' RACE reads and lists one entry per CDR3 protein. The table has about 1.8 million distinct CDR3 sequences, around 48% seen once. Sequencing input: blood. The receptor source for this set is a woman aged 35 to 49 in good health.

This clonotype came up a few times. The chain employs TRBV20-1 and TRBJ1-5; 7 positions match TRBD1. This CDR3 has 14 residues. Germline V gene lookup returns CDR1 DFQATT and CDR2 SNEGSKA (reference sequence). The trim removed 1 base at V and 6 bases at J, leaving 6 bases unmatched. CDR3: CSARAYRGAQPQHF. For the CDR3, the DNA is TGCAGTGCTAGAGCATACAGGGGCGCTCAGCCCCAGCATTTT.

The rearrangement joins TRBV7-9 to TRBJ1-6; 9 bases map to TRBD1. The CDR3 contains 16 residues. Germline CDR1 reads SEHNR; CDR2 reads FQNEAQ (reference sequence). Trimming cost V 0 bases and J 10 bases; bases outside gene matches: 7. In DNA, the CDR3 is TGTGCCAGCAGCTTAGCACAGGGGGCGCTGGGATCACCCCTCCACTTT. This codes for CASSLAQGALGSPLHF. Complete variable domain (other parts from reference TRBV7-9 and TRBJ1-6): DTGVSQNPRHKITKRGQNVTFRCDPISEHNRLYWYRQTLGQGPEFLTYFQNEAQLEKSRLLSDRFSAERPKGSFSTLEIQRTEQGDSAMYLCASSLAQGALGSPLHFGNGTRLTVT.

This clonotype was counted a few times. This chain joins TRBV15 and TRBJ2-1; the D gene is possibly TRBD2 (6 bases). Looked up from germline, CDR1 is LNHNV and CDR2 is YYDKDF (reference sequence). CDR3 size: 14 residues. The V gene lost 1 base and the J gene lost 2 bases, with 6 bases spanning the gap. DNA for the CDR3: TGTGCCACCAGCAGAGGGGGGGCCTACAATGAGCAGTTCTTC. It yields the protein CATSRGGAYNEQFF.

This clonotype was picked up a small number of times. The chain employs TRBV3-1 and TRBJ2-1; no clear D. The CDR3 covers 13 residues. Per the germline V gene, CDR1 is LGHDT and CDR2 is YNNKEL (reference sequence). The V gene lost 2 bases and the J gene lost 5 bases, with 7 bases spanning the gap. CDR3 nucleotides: TGTGCCAGCAGCCAAACGTTTGACAATGAGCAGTTCTTC. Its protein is CASSQTFDNEQFF.

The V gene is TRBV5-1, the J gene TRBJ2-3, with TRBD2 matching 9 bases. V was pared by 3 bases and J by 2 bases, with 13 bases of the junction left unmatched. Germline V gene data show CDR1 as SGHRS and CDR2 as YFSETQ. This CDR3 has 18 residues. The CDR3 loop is CASSWGLAGAPNTDTQYF. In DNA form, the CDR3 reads TGCGCCAGCAGCTGGGGACTAGCAGGGGCCCCTAACACAGATACGCAGTATTTT.

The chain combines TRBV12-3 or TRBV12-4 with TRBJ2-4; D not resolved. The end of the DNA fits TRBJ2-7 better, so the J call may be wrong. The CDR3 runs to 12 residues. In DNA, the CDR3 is TGTGCCAGCAGGGGGATACCATACGAGCAGTACTTC. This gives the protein CASRGIPYEQYF.

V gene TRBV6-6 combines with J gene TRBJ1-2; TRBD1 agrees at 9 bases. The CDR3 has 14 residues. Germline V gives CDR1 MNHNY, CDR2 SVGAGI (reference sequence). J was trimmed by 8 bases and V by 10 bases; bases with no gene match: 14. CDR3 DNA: TGTGCCACTCACGCCCTACAGGGGGCGGAGGGCTACACCTTC. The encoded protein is CATHALQGAEGYTF.

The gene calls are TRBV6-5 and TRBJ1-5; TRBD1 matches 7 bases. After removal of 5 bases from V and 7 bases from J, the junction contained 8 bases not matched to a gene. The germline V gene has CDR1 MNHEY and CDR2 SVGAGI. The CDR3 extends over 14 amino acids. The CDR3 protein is CASSQRKQGQPQHF. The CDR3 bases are TGTGCCAGCAGTCAGAGGAAACAGGGGCAGCCCCAGCATTTT.

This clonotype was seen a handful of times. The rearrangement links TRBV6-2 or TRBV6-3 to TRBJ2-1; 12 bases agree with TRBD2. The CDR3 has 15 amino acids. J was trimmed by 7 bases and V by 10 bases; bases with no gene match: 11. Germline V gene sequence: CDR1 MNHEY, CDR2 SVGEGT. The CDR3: CAIRRLAGVGNEQFF. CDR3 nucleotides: TGTGCCATAAGAAGACTAGCGGGGGTAGGAAATGAGCAGTTCTTC.

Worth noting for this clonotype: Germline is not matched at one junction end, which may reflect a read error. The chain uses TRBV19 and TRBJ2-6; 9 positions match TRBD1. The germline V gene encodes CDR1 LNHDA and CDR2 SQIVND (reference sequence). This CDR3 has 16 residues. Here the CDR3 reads CARSPQQGAGANVLTF. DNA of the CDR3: TGTGCCCGTAGTCCCCAACAGGGGGCTGGGGCCAACGTCTTGACTTTC. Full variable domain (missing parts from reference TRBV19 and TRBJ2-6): DGGITQSPKYLFRKEGQNVTLSCEQNLNHDAMYWYRQDPGQGLRLIYYSQIVNDFQKGDIAEGYSVSREKKESFPLTVTSAQKNPTAFYLCARSPQQGAGANVLTFGAGSRLTVL.

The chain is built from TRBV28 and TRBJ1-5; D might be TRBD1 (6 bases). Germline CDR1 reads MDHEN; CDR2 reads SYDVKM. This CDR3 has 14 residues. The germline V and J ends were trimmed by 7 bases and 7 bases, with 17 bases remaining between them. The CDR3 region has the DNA TGTGCCAGCACAATGGGAACAGGGAGCCAGCCCCAGCATTTT. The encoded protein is CASTMGTGSQPQHF.

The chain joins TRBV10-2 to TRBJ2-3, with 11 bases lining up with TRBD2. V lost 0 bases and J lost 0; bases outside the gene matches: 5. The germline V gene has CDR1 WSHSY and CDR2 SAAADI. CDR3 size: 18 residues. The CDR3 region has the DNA TGCGCCAGCAGTGAGTCGTCTAGCGGGGGGACGAGCACAGATACGCAGTATTTT. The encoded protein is CASSESSSGGTSTDTQYF.

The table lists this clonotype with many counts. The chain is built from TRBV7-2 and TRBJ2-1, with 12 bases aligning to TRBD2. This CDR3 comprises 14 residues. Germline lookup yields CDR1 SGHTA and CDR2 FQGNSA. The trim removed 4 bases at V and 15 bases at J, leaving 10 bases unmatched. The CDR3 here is CASSSGPSGGDWFF. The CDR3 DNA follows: TGTGCCAGCAGCTCCGGTCCTAGCGGGGGGGACTGGTTCTTC. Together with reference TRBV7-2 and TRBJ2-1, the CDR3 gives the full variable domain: GAGVSQSPSNKVTEKGKDVELRCDPISGHTALYWYRQSLGQGLEFLIYFQGNSAPDKSGLPSDRFSAERTGGSVSTLTIQRTQQEDSAVYLCASSSGPSGGDWFFGPGTRLTVL.

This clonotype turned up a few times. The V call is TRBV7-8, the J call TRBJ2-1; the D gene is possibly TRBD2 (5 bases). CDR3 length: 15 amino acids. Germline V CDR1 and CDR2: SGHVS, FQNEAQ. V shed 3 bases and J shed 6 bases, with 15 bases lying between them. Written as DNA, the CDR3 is TGTGCCAGCAGCTTTCCCCCCACTAGATCCAATGAGCAGTTCTTC. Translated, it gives CASSFPPTRSNEQFF.